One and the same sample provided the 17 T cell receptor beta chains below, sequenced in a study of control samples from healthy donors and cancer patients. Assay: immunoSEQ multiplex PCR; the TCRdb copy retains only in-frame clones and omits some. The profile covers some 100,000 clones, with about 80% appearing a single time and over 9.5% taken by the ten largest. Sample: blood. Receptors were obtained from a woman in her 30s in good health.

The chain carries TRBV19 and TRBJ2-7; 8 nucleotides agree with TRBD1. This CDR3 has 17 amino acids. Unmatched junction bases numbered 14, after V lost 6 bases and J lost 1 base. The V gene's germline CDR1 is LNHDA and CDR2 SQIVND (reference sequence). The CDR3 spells CASSRPPGGSRSYEQYF. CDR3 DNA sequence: TGTGCCAGTAGCAGACCCCCAGGGGGCAGTAGGTCCTACGAGCAGTACTTC.

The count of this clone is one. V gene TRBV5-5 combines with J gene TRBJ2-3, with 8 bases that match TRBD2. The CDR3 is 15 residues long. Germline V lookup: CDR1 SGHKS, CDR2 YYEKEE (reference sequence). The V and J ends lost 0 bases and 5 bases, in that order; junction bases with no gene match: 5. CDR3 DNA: TGTGCCAGCAGCTTGGTACTAGCGGATCGAGATACGCAGTATTTT. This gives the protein CASSLVLADRDTQYF.

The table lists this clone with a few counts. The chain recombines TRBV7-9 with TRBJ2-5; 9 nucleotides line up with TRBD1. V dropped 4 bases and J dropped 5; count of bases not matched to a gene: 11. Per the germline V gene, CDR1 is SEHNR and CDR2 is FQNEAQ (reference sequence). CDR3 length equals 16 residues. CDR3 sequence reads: CASSSNPGQGRETQYF. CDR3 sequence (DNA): TGTGCCAGCAGCTCCAACCCGGGACAGGGAAGGGAGACCCAGTACTTC.

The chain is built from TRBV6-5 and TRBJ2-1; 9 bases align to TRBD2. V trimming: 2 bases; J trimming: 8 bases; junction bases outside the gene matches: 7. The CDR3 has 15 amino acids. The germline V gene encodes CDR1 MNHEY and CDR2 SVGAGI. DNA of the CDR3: TGTGCCAGCAGTTACCCGCGGGGGGGCGGGTATGAGCAGTTCTTC. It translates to CASSYPRGGGYEQFF.

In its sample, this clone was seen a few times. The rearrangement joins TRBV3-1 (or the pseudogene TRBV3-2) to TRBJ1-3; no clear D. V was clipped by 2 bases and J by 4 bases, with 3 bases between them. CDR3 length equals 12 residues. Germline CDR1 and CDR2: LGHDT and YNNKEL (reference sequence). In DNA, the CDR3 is TGTGCCAGCAGCCAAACGGGAAACACCATATATTTT. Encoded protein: CASSQTGNTIYF.

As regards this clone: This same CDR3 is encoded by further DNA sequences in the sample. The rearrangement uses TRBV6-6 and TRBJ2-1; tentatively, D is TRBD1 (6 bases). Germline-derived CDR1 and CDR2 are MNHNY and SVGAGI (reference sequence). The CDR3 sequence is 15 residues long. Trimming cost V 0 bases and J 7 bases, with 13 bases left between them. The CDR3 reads CASSYSGRGSNEQFF. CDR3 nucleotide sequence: TGTGCCAGCAGTTACTCGGGTAGGGGGAGTAATGAGCAGTTCTTC.

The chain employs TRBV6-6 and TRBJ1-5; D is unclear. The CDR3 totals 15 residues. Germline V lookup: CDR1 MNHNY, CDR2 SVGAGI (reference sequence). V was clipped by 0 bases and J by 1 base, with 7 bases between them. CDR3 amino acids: CASSYSHESNQPQHF. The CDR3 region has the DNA TGTGCCAGCAGTTACTCGCATGAAAGCAATCAGCCCCAGCATTTT.

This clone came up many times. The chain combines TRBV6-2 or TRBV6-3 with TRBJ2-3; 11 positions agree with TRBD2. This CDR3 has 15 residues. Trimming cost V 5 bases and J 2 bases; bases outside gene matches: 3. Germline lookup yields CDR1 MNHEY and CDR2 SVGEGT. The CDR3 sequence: CASSNSGGATDTQYF. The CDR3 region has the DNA TGTGCCAGCAGTAATAGCGGGGGGGCCACAGATACGCAGTATTTT.

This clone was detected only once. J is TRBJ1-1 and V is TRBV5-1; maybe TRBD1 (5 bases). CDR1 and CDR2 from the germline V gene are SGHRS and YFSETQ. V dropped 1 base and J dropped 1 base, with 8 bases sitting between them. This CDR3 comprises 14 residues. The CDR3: CASSLQGRNTEAFF. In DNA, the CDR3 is TGCGCCAGCAGCTTGCAGGGCAGGAACACTGAAGCTTTCTTT.

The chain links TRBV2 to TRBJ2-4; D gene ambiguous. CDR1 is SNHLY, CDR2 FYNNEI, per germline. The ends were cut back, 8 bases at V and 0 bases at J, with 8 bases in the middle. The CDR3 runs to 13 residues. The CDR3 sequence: CASFSLAKNIQYF. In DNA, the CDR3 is TGTGCCAGCTTTAGCCTAGCCAAAAACATTCAGTACTTC.

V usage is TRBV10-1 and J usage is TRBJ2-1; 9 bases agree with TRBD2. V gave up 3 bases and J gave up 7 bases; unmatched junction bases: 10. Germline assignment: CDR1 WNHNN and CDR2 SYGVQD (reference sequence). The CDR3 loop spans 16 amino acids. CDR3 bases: TGCGCCAGCAGTGAACGACTCGCGGGGGGGCCAAATGAGCAGTTCTTC. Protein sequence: CASSERLAGGPNEQFF.

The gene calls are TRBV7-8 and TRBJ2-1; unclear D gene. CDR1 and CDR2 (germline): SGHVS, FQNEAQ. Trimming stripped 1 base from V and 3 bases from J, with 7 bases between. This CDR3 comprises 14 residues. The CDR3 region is CASSLGDNYNEQFF. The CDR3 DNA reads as TGTGCCAGCAGCTTAGGAGACAACTACAATGAGCAGTTCTTC.

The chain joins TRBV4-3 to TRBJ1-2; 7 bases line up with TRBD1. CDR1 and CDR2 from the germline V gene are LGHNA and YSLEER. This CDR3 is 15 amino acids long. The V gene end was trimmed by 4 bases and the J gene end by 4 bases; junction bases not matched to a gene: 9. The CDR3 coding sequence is TGCGCCAGCAGCCGGTCCTTGACAGGGATCTATGGCTACACCTTC. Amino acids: CASSRSLTGIYGYTF.

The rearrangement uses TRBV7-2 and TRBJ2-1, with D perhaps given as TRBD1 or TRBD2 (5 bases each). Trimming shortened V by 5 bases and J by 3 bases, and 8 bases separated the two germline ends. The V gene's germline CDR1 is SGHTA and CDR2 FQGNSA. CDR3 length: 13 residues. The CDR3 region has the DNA TGTGCCAGCAGCCGGGACCTCTACAATGAGCAGTTCTTC. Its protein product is CASSRDLYNEQFF.

CDR3 nucleotides: TGCAGTGCTACAGGGGGCCGGCAGTATTTT. It codes for CSATGGRQYF. The chain couples TRBV20-1 to TRBJ2-3, with 8 bases identical to TRBD1. Losses at the gene ends were 4 bases for V and 11 bases for J; bases not matched to a gene: 2. CDR3 length: 10 amino acids. The germline CDR1 and CDR2 sequences are DFQATT and SNEGSKA (reference sequence).

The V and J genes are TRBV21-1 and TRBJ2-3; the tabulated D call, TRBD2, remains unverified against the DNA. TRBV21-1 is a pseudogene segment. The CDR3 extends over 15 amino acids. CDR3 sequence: CASSRLKPGTDTQYF. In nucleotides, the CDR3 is TGTGCCAGCAGCCGGTTGAAACCTGGCACAGATACGCAGTATTTT.

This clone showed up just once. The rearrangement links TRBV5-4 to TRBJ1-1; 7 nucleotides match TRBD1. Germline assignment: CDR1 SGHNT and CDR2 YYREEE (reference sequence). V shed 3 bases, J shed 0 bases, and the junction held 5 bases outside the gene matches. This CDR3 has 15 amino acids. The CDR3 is CASSSGTVMNTEAFF. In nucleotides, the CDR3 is TGTGCCAGCAGCTCCGGGACAGTTATGAACACTGAAGCTTTCTTT.